A single sample gave rise to the 5 T cell receptor beta chains below, sequenced in a study of blood T cell repertoires in COVID-19. Repertoires were generated with immunoSEQ multiplex PCR, while TCRdb's copy carries only in-frame clones and drops some. This sample has some 83,000 clones; roughly nine tenths occur once, and the top ten carry about 2.3%. Sequencing was done on a sample of peripheral blood. The source is a man in his forties or fifties with acute or convalescent COVID-19.

The chain combines TRBV7-2 with TRBJ1-1, with D unresolved. The CDR3 runs to 14 residues. The V and J ends lost 4 bases and 5 bases respectively, with 14 bases between them. Germline CDR1 is SGHTA and CDR2 is FQGNSA. This CDR3 reads CASSSGARMTEAFF. CDR3 bases: TGTGCCAGCAGCTCCGGCGCCAGGATGACTGAAGCTTTCTTT.

The rearrangement joins TRBV12-3 or TRBV12-4 to TRBJ1-4; tentatively, D is TRBD1 (6 bases). The CDR3 length is 13 residues. The V end lost 6 bases, the J end lost 5 bases, and 10 bases lay between the germline ends. CDR3 bases: TGTGCCAGCAGGACAGGCCTGAATGAAAAACTGTTTTTT. Its protein is CASRTGLNEKLFF.

V and J are TRBV19 and TRBJ1-5; TRBD1 matches at 10 bases. J was trimmed by 7 bases and V by 6 bases; bases with no gene match: 12. CDR3 size: 16 residues. Germline V lookup: CDR1 LNHDA, CDR2 SQIVND (reference sequence). The CDR3 bases are TGTGCCAGTAGCCTACGTCGGGACAGGGGTACACAGCCCCAGCATTTT. Protein: CASSLRRDRGTQPQHF.

This clone was observed a handful of times. This chain uses TRBV5-1 with TRBJ1-1; 9 bases map to TRBD1. V was pared by 3 bases and J by 1 base, with 4 bases of the junction left unmatched. The CDR3 extends over 15 amino acids. Germline lookup yields CDR1 SGHRS and CDR2 YFSETQ. The CDR3 region has the DNA TGCGCCAGCAGCTACATGACAGGGGGGAACACTGAAGCTTTCTTT. It is translated as CASSYMTGGNTEAFF.

The rearrangement links TRBV9 to TRBJ1-2, with 7 bases matching TRBD1. The germline CDR1 and CDR2 sequences are SGDLS and YYNGEE. V shed 4 bases and J 4 bases; nucleotides not matched to a gene: 13. CDR3 length: 16 amino acids. CDR3 DNA: TGTGCCAGCAGCTCCCCGCGAGGAGGGGGCGGCTATGGCTACACCTTC. Encoded protein: CASSSPRGGGGYGYTF. The full variable domain, rest sourced from reference TRBV9 and TRBJ1-2, is DSGVTQTPKHLITATGQRVTLRCSPRSGDLSVYWYQQSLDQGLQFLIQYYNGEERAKGNILERFSAQQFPDLHSELNLSSLELGDSALYFCASSSPRGGGGYGYTFGSGTRLTVV.